Each of the 29 T cell receptor beta chains below was sequenced from the same sample in a study of T cells expressing NK-cell markers. TCRdb re-called the 5' RACE reads and catalogs CDR3 proteins one per entry, DNA excluded. This sample's clone table lists about 160,000 distinct CDR3 sequences. Sequencing was performed on blood T cells: a sorted CD56 or NKG2C T cell subset, CD4+ or CD8+ T cells, or bulk PBMC T cells (not recorded which). The receptors derive from a man aged 18-70 years in good health.

The chain uses TRBV10-3 and TRBJ2-7. The CDR3 is 16 amino acids. Germline V lookup: CDR1 ENHRY, CDR2 SYGVKD. CDR3 protein: CAISEPTLTFGYEQYF.

The rearrangement links TRBV7-9 to TRBJ1-1; TCRdb gives TRBD1 as the D gene, but with no DNA this cannot be confirmed. CDR1 and CDR2 from the germline V gene are SEHNR and FQNEAQ (reference sequence). The length of the CDR3 is 12 residues. The CDR3: CASSLGSRDGFF.

V and J are TRBV19 and TRBJ1-2; lacking DNA, the TRBD1 call made by TCRdb goes unchecked. Germline assignment: CDR1 LNHDA and CDR2 SQIVND (reference sequence). This CDR3 has 15 amino acids. The CDR3 here is CASSTTGGHFYGYTF. The whole variable domain, filled in from reference TRBV19 and TRBJ1-2, reads DGGITQSPKYLFRKEGQNVTLSCEQNLNHDAMYWYRQDPGQGLRLIYYSQIVNDFQKGDIAEGYSVSREKKESFPLTVTSAQKNPTAFYLCASSTTGGHFYGYTFGSGTRLTVV.

This sequence joins TRBV5-1 and TRBJ2-5; TCRdb picks TRBD1, but there is no DNA to check that call. Germline lookup yields CDR1 SGHRS and CDR2 YFSETQ. The CDR3 loop spans 15 amino acids. CDR3 protein: CASRNPMGPQETQYF.

V is TRBV5-1 and J is TRBJ2-1. There are 12 residues in the CDR3. Germline values: CDR1 SGHRS, CDR2 YFSETQ. The CDR3: CASSLLGWEQFF.

The V call is TRBV20-1, the J call TRBJ2-7; the D call from TCRdb, TRBD1, cannot be confirmed without DNA. The CDR3 extends over 15 amino acids. Germline V gives CDR1 DFQATT, CDR2 SNEGSKA (reference sequence). The CDR3 protein is CSATQDRRYSYEQYF.

The chain combines TRBV12-5 with TRBJ1-5. Germline CDR1 is LGHNT and CDR2 is FRNRAP. This CDR3 contains 14 residues. CDR3 in amino acids: CASALGGNNQPQHF.

The CDR3 sequence: CASSVTLIYGELFF. The chain joins TRBV2 to TRBJ2-2. Germline V gene lookup returns CDR1 SNHLY and CDR2 FYNNEI. The CDR3 extends over 14 amino acids.

The rearrangement uses TRBV4-1 and TRBJ1-1. Germline V gives CDR1 MGHRA, CDR2 YSYEKL. The CDR3 contains 16 residues. The CDR3 region is CASSQDWASLVTEAFF.

J is TRBJ2-7 and V is TRBV20-1; without DNA, the TCRdb call of TRBD1 cannot be checked. The CDR3 consists of 15 residues. Germline V gene sequence: CDR1 DFQATT, CDR2 SNEGSKA (reference sequence). The CDR3 reads CSARLLGGPHYEQYF.

The chain recombines TRBV2 with TRBJ2-3; TCRdb names TRBD2, which stays unverified in the absence of DNA. CDR3 length equals 17 residues. CDR1 and CDR2 (germline): SNHLY, FYNNEI. CDR3 sequence reads: CASSDEGGLALPRTQYF. Supplemented by reference TRBV2 and TRBJ2-3, the full variable domain reads EPEVTQTPSHQVTQMGQEVILRCVPISNHLYFYWYRQILGQKVEFLVSFYNNEISEKSEIFDDQFSVERPDGSNFTLKIRSTKLEDSAMYFCASSDEGGLALPRTQYFGPGTRLTVL.

V usage is TRBV27 and J usage is TRBJ1-5; lacking DNA, the TRBD1 call made by TCRdb goes unchecked. The germline V gene encodes CDR1 MNHEY and CDR2 SMNVEV (reference sequence). This CDR3 comprises 14 residues. The CDR3 is CASSGGAFNQPQHF.

V usage is TRBV24-1 and J usage is TRBJ2-7; TCRdb returns TRBD1, unconfirmable since there is no DNA. The CDR3 spans 13 residues. Germline CDR1 KGHDR, CDR2 SFDVKD. CDR3 in amino acids: CATGDRNSYEQYF.

The V and J genes are TRBV4-1 and TRBJ1-5. Per germline, CDR1 MGHRA and CDR2 YSYEKL. The CDR3 covers 15 residues. CDR3 in amino acids: CASSQVRDLNQPQHF.

The chain recombines TRBV6-5 with TRBJ2-3; the TCRdb D gene call, TRBD1, has no DNA to confirm it. Germline lookup yields CDR1 MNHEY and CDR2 SVGAGI. This CDR3 region has 14 residues. The CDR3 sequence is CASSLVGAGDTQYF.

V gene TRBV28 combines with J gene TRBJ2-7; TCRdb's D call of TRBD1 is untestable without DNA. The CDR3 extends over 13 amino acids. Germline CDR1 reads MDHEN; CDR2 reads SYDVKM. CDR3: CASSWTGGSEQYF.

V and J are TRBV6-5 and TRBJ1-5; the TCRdb call, TRBD1, lacks DNA for checking. Per the germline V gene, CDR1 is MNHEY and CDR2 is SVGAGI. This CDR3 spans 13 amino acids. The CDR3 sequence is CASSSAGEQPQHF.

This rearrangement joins TRBV27 to TRBJ1-6; no DNA is available, so the TRBD1 call from TCRdb remains unchecked. Germline CDR1 and CDR2: MNHEY and SMNVEV (reference sequence). This CDR3 is 16 amino acids long. The CDR3 here is CASSPAQGGIGSPLHF.

J is TRBJ2-3 and V is TRBV6-1. This CDR3 is 13 amino acids long. Looked up from germline, CDR1 is MNHNS and CDR2 is SASEGT. Here the CDR3 reads CASSGYLADTQYF.

The rearrangement uses TRBV29-1 and TRBJ1-6. CDR1 and CDR2 (germline): SQVTM, ANQGSEA. The CDR3 spans 15 residues. CDR3 residues: CSVEDLGHTNSPLHF. Full variable domain (rest looked up from reference TRBV29-1 and TRBJ1-6): SAVISQKPSRDICQRGTSLTIQCQVDSQVTMMFWYRQQPGQSLTLIATANQGSEATYESGFVIDKFPISRPNLTFSTLTVSNMSPEDSSIYLCSVEDLGHTNSPLHFGNGTRLTVT.

The CDR3 loop is CASSSCGQWEELFF. V is TRBV5-6 and J is TRBJ2-2; as DNA is missing, the TRBD1 call by TCRdb cannot be tested. The CDR3 has 14 residues. Germline V gene lookup returns CDR1 SGHDT and CDR2 YYEEEE.

Here the CDR3 reads CASSATGPSEAFF. The chain carries TRBV5-1 and TRBJ1-1; the TCRdb D gene call, TRBD1, has no DNA to confirm it. The CDR3 is 13 residues long. Germline V gives CDR1 SGHRS, CDR2 YFSETQ.

The chain links TRBV7-9 to TRBJ1-4; TCRdb designates TRBD1, a call that cannot be tested without DNA. CDR3 size: 17 residues. Per germline, CDR1 SEHNR and CDR2 FQNEAQ (reference sequence). CDR3 loop: CASSLGGDKGTNEKLFF.

The chain is built from TRBV6-5 and TRBJ1-5; absent DNA, TCRdb's TRBD1 call cannot be checked. CDR1 is MNHEY, CDR2 SVGAGI, per germline. The CDR3 runs to 17 residues. The CDR3 sequence is CASSYGGGRDSNQPQHF.

The genes are TRBV4-2 and TRBJ2-7. The CDR3 totals 13 residues. In germline, CDR1 is LGHNA, CDR2 YNFKEQ. CDR3 loop: CASSWGVAYEQYF.

The gene calls are TRBV7-9 and TRBJ2-1; TCRdb's D call, TRBD2, is unchecked because there is no DNA. Germline CDR1 SEHNR, CDR2 FQNEAQ (reference sequence). The CDR3 has 17 amino acids. The CDR3 protein is CASSPGKPETRDNEQFF.

The rearrangement uses TRBV7-9 and TRBJ1-5; with no DNA, the TCRdb D assignment of TRBD1 cannot be verified. The germline V gene has CDR1 SEHNR and CDR2 FQNEAQ (reference sequence). The CDR3 is made up of 16 amino acids. This CDR3 is CASSLDAGTDNQPQHF.

CDR3 in amino acids: CASSLTAGGFGETQYF. The chain has TRBV7-8 and TRBJ2-5; TCRdb lists TRBD1, though no DNA is available to test this call. Germline assignment: CDR1 SGHVS and CDR2 FQNEAQ. The CDR3 extends over 16 amino acids.

This chain uses TRBV4-2 with TRBJ2-5; TCRdb's assignment of TRBD2 cannot be checked, as there is no DNA. The germline V gene has CDR1 LGHNA and CDR2 YNFKEQ. This CDR3 is 16 amino acids long. CDR3 loop: CASSPEAGGPGETQYF.